A single sample gave rise to the 5 T cell receptor beta chains below, sequenced in a study of T cells in Graves' hyperthyroidism and ophthalmopathy. TCR beta CDR3 sequences were amplified from RNA transcripts. The primer set for the first-round RT-PCR of the TCR CDR3 was HTBI. TCRdb passed the multiplex PCR reads through MiXCR, listing each CDR3 protein once. The repertoire includes approximately 300,000 distinct CDR3 sequences, roughly a fifth of them detected once, and 39% sits in the top ten. Sequencing input: blood. The receptors were sampled from a man aged 50 to 60 with Graves' ophthalmopathy.

In DNA, the CDR3 is TGCGCCAGCAGTTCTAGCGGGAAAGAGACCCAGTACTTC. Encoded protein: CASSSSGKETQYF. V usage is TRBV10-1 and J usage is TRBJ2-5; 9 bases line up with TRBD2. This CDR3 is built from 13 residues. CDR1 WNHNN and CDR2 SYGVQD come from the germline V gene (reference sequence). V lost 5 bases, J lost 3 bases, and 1 base stayed unmatched.

This clonotype turned up a few times. One end of the junction does not line up with germline, which may come from a read error. The chain combines TRBV12-3 or TRBV12-4 with TRBJ2-1, with 7 bases lining up with TRBD2. The CDR3 spans 15 residues. The CDR3 region is CARSLRGRAYNEQFF. The CDR3 DNA follows: TGTGCCAGAAGTTTGAGAGGGAGGGCCTACAATGAGCAGTTCTTC.

In its sample, this clonotype was seen many times. The gene calls are TRBV7-9 and TRBJ2-3; 10 bases line up with TRBD2. Trimming took 3 bases from V and 1 from J; bases not matched to a gene: 4. This CDR3 comprises 16 residues. Germline V gene sequence: CDR1 SEHNR, CDR2 FQNEAQ (reference sequence). CDR3 in amino acids: CASSLLAGEGTDTQYF. As DNA, the CDR3 is TGTGCCAGCAGCTTGCTAGCGGGAGAGGGCACAGATACGCAGTATTTT. Full variable domain (missing parts from reference TRBV7-9 and TRBJ2-3): DTGVSQNPRHKITKRGQNVTFRCDPISEHNRLYWYRQTLGQGPEFLTYFQNEAQLEKSRLLSDRFSAERPKGSFSTLEIQRTEQGDSAMYLCASSLLAGEGTDTQYFGPGTRLTVL.

V and J are TRBV6-1 and TRBJ2-5; TRBD1 is a possible D gene (6 bases). The CDR3 totals 15 residues. Germline CDR1 MNHNS, CDR2 SASEGT. V was trimmed by 2 bases and J by 5 bases, leaving 15 bases between them. CDR3 protein: CASSESGAGAETQYF. CDR3 bases: TGTGCCAGCAGTGAATCAGGGGCCGGAGCGGAGACCCAGTACTTC.

The chain uses TRBV6-2 or TRBV6-3 and TRBJ2-4; D possibly matches TRBD1 or TRBD2 (5 bases each). CDR1 MNHEY and CDR2 SVGEGT come from the germline V gene. CDR3 length: 16 amino acids. V lost 6 bases and J lost 4, with 19 bases in between. CDR3 bases: TGTGCCAGCAGCCCCCCGTCGGGGCAGGGAAAAAACATTCAGTACTTC. Translating it yields CASSPPSGQGKNIQYF.